These 14 T cell receptor beta chains were sequenced from one sample in a study of blood T cell repertoires in COVID-19. Generated by immunoSEQ multiplex PCR, the TCRdb table keeps only in-frame clones and is missing some. This table holds about 480,000 clones, approximately 92% found once. Sequenced sample: peripheral blood. The receptor set was obtained from a young man with COVID-19, enrolled during active disease.

The chain recombines TRBV3-1 (or the pseudogene TRBV3-2) with TRBJ2-1; 12 bases align to TRBD2. Germline V gives CDR1 LGHDT, CDR2 YNNKEL (reference sequence). CDR3 length: 14 residues. With 6 bases clipped from V and 5 bases from J, the junction kept 2 bases outside the gene matches. CDR3 sequence reads: CASRTSGRDNEQFF. CDR3 DNA: TGTGCCAGCAGGACTAGCGGGAGAGACAATGAGCAGTTCTTC.

The chain has TRBV7-2 and TRBJ2-1; D perhaps matches TRBD1 (5 bases). Germline V gives CDR1 SGHTA, CDR2 FQGNSA. Trimming shortened V by 8 bases and J by 2 bases, and 19 bases separated the two germline ends. This CDR3 spans 16 amino acids. The CDR3 here is CASAPGLIGAYNEQFF. The CDR3 DNA follows: TGTGCCAGCGCCCCTGGTCTGATAGGGGCCTACAATGAGCAGTTCTTC.

The J gene is TRBJ2-1, the V gene TRBV3-1 (or the pseudogene TRBV3-2); weak D call: TRBD2 (6 bases). Trimming removed 0 bases at V and 14 bases at J, with 14 bases between. CDR3 length equals 13 residues. Germline CDR1 LGHDT, CDR2 YNNKEL (reference sequence). CDR3 sequence reads: CASSQDLGGKEFF. The CDR3 DNA is TGTGCCAGCAGCCAAGATTTGGGCGGGAAAGAGTTCTTC.

The gene calls are TRBV11-3 and TRBJ2-7, with 11 bases matching TRBD2. CDR3 size: 14 residues. Trimming cost V 3 bases and J 7 bases; bases outside gene matches: 5. CDR1 is SGHNT and CDR2 is YENEEA in the germline V gene. The CDR3 DNA follows: TGTGCCAGCAGCTTTGGGCTAGCGGGAGGAGAGCAGTACTTC. Amino acids: CASSFGLAGGEQYF.

Written as DNA, the CDR3 is TGTGCCAGCAACAGGGGCCAGATGAACACCGGGGAGCTGTTTTTT. It translates to CASNRGQMNTGELFF. This chain connects TRBV6-5 to TRBJ2-2, with 7 bases lining up with TRBD1. Germline CDR1 reads MNHEY; CDR2 reads SVGAGI. V lost 7 bases to trimming and J lost 1 base; unmatched junction nucleotides: 6. The CDR3 has 15 amino acids.

This clone was detected only a few times. V is TRBV30 and J is TRBJ2-7; D not certain. Looked up from germline, CDR1 is GTSNPN and CDR2 is SVGIG (reference sequence). V lost 0 bases and J lost 4, with 7 bases in between. This CDR3 comprises 12 residues. The CDR3 loop is CAWSVMRYEQYF. The CDR3 coding sequence is TGTGCCTGGAGTGTTATGCGATACGAGCAGTACTTC.

The gene calls are TRBV24-1 and TRBJ2-1; the D gene is possibly TRBD2 (6 bases). CDR1 KGHDR and CDR2 SFDVKD come from the germline V gene. V shed 2 bases and J shed 3 bases, with 19 bases lying between them. The length of the CDR3 is 18 residues. DNA for the CDR3: TGTGCCACCAGTGATTCCGATTACGGGGGAGATGTCTACAATGAGCAGTTCTTC. Translated: CATSDSDYGGDVYNEQFF.

The chain carries TRBV27 and TRBJ2-7; D is unclear. The CDR3 consists of 13 residues. The ends were cut back, 8 bases at V and 0 bases at J, with 11 bases in the middle. The germline V gene has CDR1 MNHEY and CDR2 SMNVEV (reference sequence). CDR3 coding DNA: TGTGCCAGCGCTCTCCAGGACTCCTACGAGCAGTACTTC. Amino acid sequence: CASALQDSYEQYF.

This clone was seen at least ten times. CDR3: CASSLSRFGDYEQYF. CDR3 in DNA: TGTGCCAGCAGTTTATCGAGGTTCGGGGACTACGAGCAGTACTTC. The J gene is TRBJ2-7, the V gene TRBV27, with D perhaps TRBD2 (5 bases). The CDR3 covers 15 residues. CDR1 and CDR2 from the germline V gene are MNHEY and SMNVEV (reference sequence). Trimming took off 0 bases at V and 3 bases at J, with 12 bases between the two ends.

The CDR3 nucleotides are TGTGCCAGCAGCCAAGTGCACAGGGCGGCCACTGAAGCTTTCTTT. It specifies CASSQVHRAATEAFF. V is TRBV3-1 (or the pseudogene TRBV3-2) and J is TRBJ1-1; D may be TRBD1 (6 bases). The CDR3 is made up of 15 amino acids. The germline CDR1 and CDR2 sequences are LGHDT and YNNKEL (reference sequence). V gave up 1 base and J gave up 4 bases, with 13 bases separating them.

The V gene is TRBV7-8, the J gene TRBJ2-1; 9 bases line up with TRBD2. J was trimmed by 9 bases and V by 0 bases; bases with no gene match: 3. The germline CDR1 and CDR2 sequences are SGHVS and FQNEAQ. This CDR3 has 14 residues. The CDR3 reads CASSLASGGSEQFF. In DNA form, the CDR3 reads TGTGCCAGCAGCTTAGCTAGCGGGGGATCTGAGCAGTTCTTC.

The CDR3, as DNA: TGTGCCAGCAGCTTAGGACAGGGGGCGATGAACACTGAAGCTTTCTTT. This codes for CASSLGQGAMNTEAFF. V gene TRBV7-9 combines with J gene TRBJ1-1, with TRBD1 identical over 10 bases. J was trimmed by 0 bases and V by 1 base; bases with no gene match: 2. CDR3 size: 16 residues. Germline-derived CDR1 and CDR2 are SEHNR and FQNEAQ (reference sequence).

The chain has TRBV10-2 and TRBJ2-1; TRBD2 is a possible D gene (7 bases). Trimming left V 3 bases short and J 5 bases short, with 17 bases between. The germline V gene has CDR1 WSHSY and CDR2 SAAADI. The CDR3 spans 16 residues. This CDR3 reads CASSEYGGGRDNEQFF. The CDR3 nucleotides read TGCGCCAGCAGTGAATACGGGGGCGGGAGAGACAATGAGCAGTTCTTC.

The chain carries TRBV3-1 (or the pseudogene TRBV3-2) and TRBJ1-1, with D perhaps TRBD1 (5 bases). V was shortened by 3 bases and J by 11 bases, with 16 bases between the two germline ends. This CDR3 has 13 residues. Germline lookup yields CDR1 LGHDT and CDR2 YNNKEL (reference sequence). As DNA, the CDR3 is TGTGCCAGCAGCCAGACCACCGGGGGTACGGCTTTCTTT. Its translation: CASSQTTGGTAFF.